This is a list of T cell receptor beta chains from one sample in a study of blood T cells in healthy people across ages. MiXCR, applied by TCRdb to the 5' RACE reads, yields one record per CDR3 protein. The data contain around 990,000 distinct CDR3 sequences, around two fifths of them seen just once; the ten biggest clones take up around 14%. Source material: blood. Receptor source: a man aged 18 to 30 in good health. Both conserved end residues are part of each CDR3. A D gene is named only where the DNA matches it firmly. A row's size may be missing; if present it is once, few, many or a size class.

.,TRBJ1-4,.,TRBV5-5,TGTGCCAGCAGCTTGATCGGGGACCAGAATGAAAAACTGTTTTTT,CASSLIGDQNEKLFF
TRBD1,TRBJ1-3,few,TRBV28,TGTGCCAGCAGTCTCGACAGGGCGGCTGGAAACACCATATATTTT,CASSLDRAAGNTIYF
.,TRBJ2-1,few,TRBV6-5,TGTGCCAGCAGTTACTCGGCCGGGACAAGCAATGAGCAGTTCTTC,CASSYSAGTSNEQFF
TRBD1,TRBJ1-2,few,TRBV30,TGTGCCTGGAGTACAGGGGTGGACTATGGCTACACCTTC,CAWSTGVDYGYTF
.,TRBJ2-1,.,TRBV4-1,TGCGCCAGCAGCCAAGTCGTGAAGCGGCAAGAGACCCAGTTCTTC,CASSQVVKRQETQFF
.,TRBJ1-4,.,TRBV7-9,TGTGCCAGCAGCTTACCAGGGAGTAGAAAAGAAAAACTGTTTTTT,CASSLPGSRKEKLFF
.,TRBJ1-1,.,TRBV18,TGTGCCAGCCCACCCCGGGGCCGGGACACTGAAGCTTTCTTT,CASPPRGRDTEAFF
.,TRBJ1-5,few,TRBV6-2/TRBV6-3,TGTGCCAGCAGTTCCTTGACAGGAGGCGGGGTGCCCCAGCATTTT,CASSSLTGGGVPQHF
.,TRBJ1-5,.,TRBV4-3,TGCGCCAGCAGCCAAGATCTGACAACTCGCAATCAGCCCCAGCATTTT,CASSQDLTTRNQPQHF
.,TRBJ2-3,few,TRBV6-5,TGTGCCAGCAGTTACGTGCAGGGATCTAGCACAGATACGCAGTATTTT,CASSYVQGSSTDTQYF
.,TRBJ2-1,.,TRBV9,TGTGCCAGCAGCGTAGGGGGCTTGGGGGGTGAGCAGTTCTTC,CASSVGGLGGEQFF
.,TRBJ1-1,.,TRBV7-9,TGTGCCAGCAGCCCCCCCATGGGTTACACTGAAGCTTTCTTT,CASSPPMGYTEAFF
TRBD1,TRBJ2-7,.,TRBV7-9,TGTGCCAGCAGCGCATACAGGGGGCCCATATCCTACGAGCAGTACTTC,CASSAYRGPISYEQYF
.,TRBJ1-6,.,TRBV28,TGTGCCAGCAGGGTCGCAAAGGGGCTCCTCGATAAGTCACCCCTCCACTTT,CASRVAKGLLDKSPLHF
TRBD2,TRBJ2-7,.,TRBV6-5,TGTGCCAGCAACGCACCCGGGAGGTCCTACAATGAGCAGTACTTC,CASNAPGRSYNEQYF
.,TRBJ1-1,.,TRBV10-3,TGTGCCATCAGTGAGACCGATCGGACTGAAGCTTTCTTT,CAISETDRTEAFF
.,TRBJ1-2,few,TRBV20-1,TGCAGTGCTAATTTACCCAACTATGGCTACACCTTC,CSANLPNYGYTF
TRBD1,TRBJ2-5,few,TRBV28,TGTGCCAGCAGTTTACGGGACAGTCCCCAAGAGACCCAGTACTTC,CASSLRDSPQETQYF
.,TRBJ2-7,many,TRBV5-1,TGCGCCAGCAGCTTTGACGGTACCTACGAGCAGTACTTC,CASSFDGTYEQYF
.,TRBJ1-1,.,TRBV6-1,TGTGCCAGCAGGATACTAAAGAACACTGAAGCTTTCTTT,CASRILKNTEAFF
.,TRBJ1-2,.,TRBV7-9,TGTGCCAGCAGCTCCGGGACTCATGGCTACACCTTC,CASSSGTHGYTF
TRBD1,TRBJ1-4,.,TRBV20-1,TGCAGTGCTAGAGGTCCCGACAGGGCGGAGAATGAAAAACTGTTTTTT,CSARGPDRAENEKLFF
.,TRBJ1-2,few,TRBV5-1,TGCGCCAGCAGCTTGGACCCGCGTAACTATGGCTACACCTTC,CASSLDPRNYGYTF
.,TRBJ2-1,many,TRBV2,TGTGCCAGCACCCCGGGGACATCCTACAATGAGCAGTTCTTC,CASTPGTSYNEQFF
.,TRBJ1-2,many,TRBV4-3,TGCGCCAGCAGCCAAGATGAAGGGACTAACTATGGCTACACCTTC,CASSQDEGTNYGYTF
.,TRBJ2-2,.,TRBV6-5,TGTGCCAGCAGTTACGGAAGCCTCGTAGGGGAGCTGTTTTTT,CASSYGSLVGELFF
.,TRBJ2-1,few,TRBV20-1,TGCAGTGCTAGAAAACGAGAAAGACCGCCCGTCAATGAGCAGTTCTTC,CSARKRERPPVNEQFF
TRBD1,TRBJ2-1,few,TRBV5-1,TGCGCCAGCAGCTACGGACAGGGTGTACACCTCGAGCAGTTCTTC,CASSYGQGVHLEQFF
.,TRBJ1-4,.,TRBV7-9,TGTGCCAGCAGCTTAGCTTCCTCCCGGGCTAATGAAAAACTGTTTTTT,CASSLASSRANEKLFF
TRBD1,TRBJ1-1,.,TRBV2,TGTGCCAGCAACGACAGGGGCATCACTGAAGCTTTCTTT,CASNDRGITEAFF
.,TRBJ2-1,.,TRBV2,TGTGCCACACAAATGGGCGGGACGGATGAGCAGTTCTTC,CATQMGGTDEQFF
TRBD1,TRBJ1-1,.,TRBV6-5,TGTGCCAGCAGTAGGGGGGACAGTCCCACTGAAGCTTTCTTT,CASSRGDSPTEAFF
.,TRBJ1-2,.,TRBV5-6,TGTGCCAGCAGCTTGCCCGGGGCCACTAACTATGGCTACACCTTC,CASSLPGATNYGYTF